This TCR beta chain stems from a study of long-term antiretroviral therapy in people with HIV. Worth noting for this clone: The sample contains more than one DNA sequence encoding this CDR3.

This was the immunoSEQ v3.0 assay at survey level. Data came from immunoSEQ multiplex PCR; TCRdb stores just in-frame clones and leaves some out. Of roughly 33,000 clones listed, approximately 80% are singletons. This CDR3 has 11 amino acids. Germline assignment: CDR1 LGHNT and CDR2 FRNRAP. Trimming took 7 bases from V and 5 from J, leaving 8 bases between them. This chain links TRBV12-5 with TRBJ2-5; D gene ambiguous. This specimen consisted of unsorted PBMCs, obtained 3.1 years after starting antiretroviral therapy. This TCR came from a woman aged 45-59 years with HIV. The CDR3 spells CASALQETQYF. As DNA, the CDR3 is TGTGCTAGTGCCCTGCAGGAGACCCAGTACTTC.